The 5 T cell receptor beta chains below were found in one sample sequenced in a study of vaccination effects on CD4 cells after COVID-19. Only in-frame clones appear in the TCRdb table, and some are missing; sequencing was by immunoSEQ multiplex PCR. The data hold about 79,000 clones, with about 70% observed a single time. The ViraFEST assay expanded antigen-specific CD4+ T cells with viral peptide pools before sequencing. When ten to eleven days of culture had elapsed, CD4+ T cells were isolated. Their cognate antigens are unknown. The sample consisted of CD4+ T cells from PBMCs cultured with HCoV-229E spike peptides, taken before COVID-19 vaccination. The source is a human donor who received a COVID-19 vaccine.

The rearrangement uses TRBV10-3 and TRBJ2-7; a weak D match, TRBD2 (5 bases). CDR1 ENHRY and CDR2 SYGVKD come from the germline V gene. The CDR3 has 13 amino acids. V lost 6 bases, J lost 0 bases, and 9 bases lay in between. The CDR3, as DNA: TGTGCCATCAGAAGGACTCTCTCCTACGAGCAGTACGTC. Translating gives CAIRRTLSYEQYV.

The chain uses TRBV4-2 and TRBJ2-2, with 7 bases that match TRBD1. With V trimmed by 1 base and J by 3 bases, 2 bases remained unmatched. The CDR3 sequence is 15 residues long. CDR1 and CDR2 (germline): LGHNA, YNFKEQ. The DNA of the CDR3 is TGTGCCAGCAGCCAAGTAGACAGGGACACCGGGGAGCTGTTTTTT. Residues: CASSQVDRDTGELFF.

This clone was counted once. The V and J genes are TRBV7-3 and TRBJ2-4, with 7 bases lining up with TRBD2. The CDR3 consists of 16 residues. Germline CDR1 is SGHTA and CDR2 is FQGTGA. The V segment lost 2 bases and the J segment 5 bases; nucleotides outside the gene matches: 9. CDR3 protein: CASSLGPSGGENIQYF. CDR3 coding DNA: TGTGCCAGCAGCTTAGGTCCCTCTGGGGGGGAAAACATTCAGTACTTC.

In its sample, this clone was seen a few times. The V call is TRBV7-9, the J call TRBJ2-1; D is uncertain. From germline, CDR1 is SEHNR and CDR2 FQNEAQ (reference sequence). CDR3 size: 11 residues. V was clipped by 7 bases and J by 12 bases, with 13 bases between them. The CDR3 region has the DNA TGTGCCAGCACGCGCGGTTTTGTGCAGTTCTTC. Its translation: CASTRGFVQFF.

The chain links TRBV5-6 to TRBJ1-4, with a possible D match to TRBD1 (5 bases). The germline CDR1 and CDR2 sequences are SGHDT and YYEEEE. V was shortened by 1 base and J by 5 bases, with 21 bases between the two germline ends. The CDR3 runs 18 residues. Here the CDR3 DNA reads TGTGCCAGCAGCTTGAGGCCAGGGCGCCCTGGCAAAAATGAAAAACTGTTTTTT. As protein: CASSLRPGRPGKNEKLFF.